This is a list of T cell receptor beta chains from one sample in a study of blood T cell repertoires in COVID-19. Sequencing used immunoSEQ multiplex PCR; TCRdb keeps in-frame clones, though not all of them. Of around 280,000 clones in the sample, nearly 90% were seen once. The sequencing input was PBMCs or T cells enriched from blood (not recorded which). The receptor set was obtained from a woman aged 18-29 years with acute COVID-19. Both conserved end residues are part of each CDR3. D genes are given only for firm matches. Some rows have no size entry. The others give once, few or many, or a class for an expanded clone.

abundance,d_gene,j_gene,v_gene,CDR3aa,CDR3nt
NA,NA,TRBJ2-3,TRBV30,CAWSVQREDTQYF,TGTGCCTGGAGTGTACAGAGGGAAGATACGCAGTATTTT
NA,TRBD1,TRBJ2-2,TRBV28,CASKAGGETGELFF,TGTGCCAGCAAGGCAGGGGGCGAAACCGGGGAGCTGTTTTTT
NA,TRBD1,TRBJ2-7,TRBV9,CASSARRTGSFYEQYF,TGTGCCAGCAGCGCACGACGGACAGGGAGTTTCTACGAGCAGTACTTC
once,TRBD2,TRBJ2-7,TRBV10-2,CASREGSSYEQYF,TGCGCCAGCCGGGAGGGAAGCTCCTACGAGCAGTACTTC
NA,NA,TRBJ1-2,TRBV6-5,CASSYVGTGDYGYTF,TGTGCCAGCAGTTACGTCGGGACGGGGGACTATGGCTACACCTTC
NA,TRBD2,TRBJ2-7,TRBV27,CASSLLRVSGRGIYEQYF,TGTGCCAGCAGTTTACTCCGGGTTAGCGGGAGAGGGATCTACGAGCAGTACTTC
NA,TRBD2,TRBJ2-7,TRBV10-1,CASSESFSGSYEQYF,TGCGCCAGCAGTGAGTCATTTAGCGGGAGCTACGAGCAGTACTTC
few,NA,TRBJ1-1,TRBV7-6,CASSQSGVTEAFF,TGTGCCAGCAGCCAATCGGGGGTGACTGAAGCTTTCTTT
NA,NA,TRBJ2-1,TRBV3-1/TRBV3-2,CASSQQQGWTTSYNEQFF,TGTGCCAGCAGCCAACAACAAGGCTGGACTACATCATACAATGAGCAGTTCTTC
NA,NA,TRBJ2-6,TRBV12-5,CASVSIQGYSGANVLTF,TGTGCTAGTGTCTCAATACAGGGCTACTCTGGGGCCAACGTCCTGACTTTC
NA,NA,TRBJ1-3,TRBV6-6,CASSHRGRSGNTIYF,TGTGCCAGCAGCCATAGGGGTCGCTCTGGAAACACCATATATTTT
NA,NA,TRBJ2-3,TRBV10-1,CASSEGEVGAQYF,TGCGCCAGCAGTGAGGGAGAGGTAGGAGCGCAGTATTTT
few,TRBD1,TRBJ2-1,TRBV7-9,CASSFGPSRDRGSGEQFF,TGTGCCAGCAGCTTTGGGCCCTCCCGGGACAGGGGAAGTGGTGAGCAGTTCTTC
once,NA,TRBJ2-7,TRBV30,CALGTSLPTEQYF,TGTGCCTTAGGCACTAGCCTTCCAACAGAGCAGTACTTC
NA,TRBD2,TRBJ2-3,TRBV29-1,CSPSGRVTDTQYF,TGCAGCCCGAGCGGGAGGGTCACAGATACGCAGTATTTT
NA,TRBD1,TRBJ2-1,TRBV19,CASSIQGQGVYNEQFF,TGTGCCAGTAGTATCCAGGGACAGGGTGTATACAATGAGCAGTTCTTC
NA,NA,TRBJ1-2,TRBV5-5,CASSPGVAGVNTF,TGTGCCAGCAGCCCCGGTGTTGCGGGTGTTAACACCTTC